The source of this T cell receptor (beta chain) is a study of blood T cell repertoires in COVID-19. The method was immunoSEQ multiplex PCR; TCRdb's version includes in-frame clones alone and lacks a portion of them. This sample carries about 320,000 clones, around 85% of them seen once, and the ten largest clones take around 2%. The CDR3 contains 13 residues. The germline V gene encodes CDR1 LNHDA and CDR2 SQIVND (reference sequence). V lost 1 base and J lost 6, with 10 bases in between. This rearrangement joins TRBV19 to TRBJ2-7; TRBD2 is a possible D gene (6 bases). The origin of this receptor is a woman in her twenties or thirties who had been exposed to COVID-19. Sequenced input: PBMCs or T cells enriched from blood (not recorded which). In nucleotides, the CDR3 is TGTGCCAGTAGTATAGGTCCGGGGGTCGAGCAGTACTTC. Its protein product is CASSIGPGVEQYF. The full variable domain, completed using reference TRBV19 and TRBJ2-7, is DGGITQSPKYLFRKEGQNVTLSCEQNLNHDAMYWYRQDPGQGLRLIYYSQIVNDFQKGDIAEGYSVSREKKESFPLTVTSAQKNPTAFYLCASSIGPGVEQYFGPGTRLTVT.